This record covers a single TCR beta chain. Its matching antigen is unknown. Each CDR3 protein is one row after TCRdb ran MiXCR on the 5' RACE reads. The sample gives hundreds of thousands of distinct CDR3 sequences, just over 7% of which show up once; about 1.5% is in the top ten. The CDR3 is made up of 13 amino acids. Trimming shortened V by 4 bases and J by 2 bases, and 7 bases separated the two germline ends. Looked up from germline, CDR1 is SNHLY and CDR2 is FYNNEI. These data belong to a study of identical twins. Findings of the study overall: Out-of-frame alpha sequences shared between twins exhibited an excess of low generation probability. Instead of following the same donors, the conclusions were based on cross-sectional statistical analysis.

The data were also submitted as part of a second study, on yellow fever vaccine responses in identical twins. That study adds: Twins reportedly showed a vaccine T cell response that seemed partly convergent and partly personalized.

Specimen: PBMCs. The chain carries TRBV2 and TRBJ2-3; D call uncertain. The sequence derives from a woman aged 18-30 years in good health. In DNA, the CDR3 is TGTGCCAGCAGTGCGGCCCACACAGATACGCAGTATTTT. This gives the protein CASSAAHTDTQYF.